This TCR beta chain was captured in a study of cytomegalovirus exposure and HLA in healthy donors. General study results and limits: A list of approximately 160 TCR beta chains associated with cytomegalovirus was given. Reports indicate that TCR beta sequences accurately predicted the HLA-A and HLA-B alleles of most subjects.

Germline CDR1 and CDR2: WNHNN and SYGVQD (reference sequence). V lost 0 bases to trimming and J lost 1 base; unmatched junction nucleotides: 5. The CDR3 length is 16 residues. The table lists this clone with a count of one. Antigen unknown. Amplification used 60 Vbeta primers and 13 Jbeta primers. The repertoire was sequenced with immunoSEQ multiplex PCR; TCRdb's copy has only in-frame clones and lacks some. This sample yields 100,000 or so clones, of which just under 80% are seen a single time; 1% to 1.5% belongs to the top ten. The rearrangement joins TRBV10-1 to TRBJ2-7, with 8 bases that match TRBD1. This receptor was obtained from a young man in good health and CMV-seronegative. The material sequenced was PBMCs. CDR3 nucleotides: TGCGCCAGCAGTGAGTCCGGACAGGGAATGTCCTACGAGCAGTACTTC. Its protein product is CASSESGQGMSYEQYF.